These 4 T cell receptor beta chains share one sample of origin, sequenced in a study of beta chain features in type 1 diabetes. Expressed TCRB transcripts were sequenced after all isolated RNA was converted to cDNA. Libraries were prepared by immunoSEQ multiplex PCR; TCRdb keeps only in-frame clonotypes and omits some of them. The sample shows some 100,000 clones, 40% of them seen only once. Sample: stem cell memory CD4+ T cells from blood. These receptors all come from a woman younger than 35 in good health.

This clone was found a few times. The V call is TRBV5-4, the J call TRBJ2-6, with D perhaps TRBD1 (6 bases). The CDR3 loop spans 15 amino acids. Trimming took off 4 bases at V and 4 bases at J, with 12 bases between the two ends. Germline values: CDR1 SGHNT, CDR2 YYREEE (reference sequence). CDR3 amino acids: CASSKQGSGANVLTF. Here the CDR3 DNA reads TGTGCCAGCAGCAAACAGGGAAGCGGGGCCAACGTCCTGACTTTC. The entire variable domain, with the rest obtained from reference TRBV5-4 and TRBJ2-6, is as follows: ETGVTQSPTHLIKTRGQQVTLRCSSQSGHNTVSWYQQALGQGPQFIFQYYREEENGRGNFPPRFSGLQFPNYSSELNVNALELDDSALYLCASSKQGSGANVLTFGAGSRLTVL.

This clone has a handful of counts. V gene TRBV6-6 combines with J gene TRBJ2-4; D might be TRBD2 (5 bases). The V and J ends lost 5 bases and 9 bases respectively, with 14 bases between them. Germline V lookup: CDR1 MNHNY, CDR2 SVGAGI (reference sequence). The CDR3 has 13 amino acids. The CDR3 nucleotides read TGTGCCAGCAGTCCCCACCTAGCTAGCATTCAGTACTTC. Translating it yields CASSPHLASIQYF.

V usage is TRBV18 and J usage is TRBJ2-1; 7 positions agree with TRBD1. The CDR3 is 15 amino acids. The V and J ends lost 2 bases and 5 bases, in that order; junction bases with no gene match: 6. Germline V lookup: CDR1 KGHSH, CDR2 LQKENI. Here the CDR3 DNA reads TGTGCCAGCTCACCATTACAGGGGTTACACAATGAGCAGTTCTTC. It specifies CASSPLQGLHNEQFF.

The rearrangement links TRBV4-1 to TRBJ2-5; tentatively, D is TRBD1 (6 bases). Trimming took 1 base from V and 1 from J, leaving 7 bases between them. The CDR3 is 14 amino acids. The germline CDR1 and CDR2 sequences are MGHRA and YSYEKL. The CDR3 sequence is CASSQGGPQETQYF. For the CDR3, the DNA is TGCGCCAGCAGCCAAGGGGGGCCCCAAGAGACCCAGTACTTC.